This is a list of T cell receptor beta chains from one sample in a study of shared clonotypes between healthy human individuals. Method: immunoSEQ multiplex PCR; TCRdb's copy keeps in-frame clones and lacks some. The data contain over a million clones, 75% to 85% of them singletons. Material for sequencing was memory CD4+ T cells from PBMCs. These receptor sequences come from a man aged 18 to 29 in good health. Some clones in this sample may be carry-over from other donors' samples. The CDR3 runs from the conserved cysteine through the conserved F or W. Fields, in order: V gene, clone size, D gene, J gene, CDR3 protein, CDR3 DNA. A D gene is named only where the DNA matches it firmly. Expanded clones get a size class; other rows say once, few or many, or leave the size out.

TRBV5-5	NA	NA	TRBJ2-7	CASSLAPQSYEQYF	TGTGCCAGCAGCTTGGCCCCACAATCCTACGAGCAGTACTTC
TRBV7-2	NA	TRBD2	TRBJ2-7	CASSPQPAGVSYEQYF	TGTGCCAGCAGCCCACAACCAGCGGGGGTCTCCTACGAGCAGTACTTC
TRBV10-1	NA	NA	TRBJ2-2	CASSRGGDSQNTGELFF	TGCGCCAGCAGCCGCGGAGGGGACTCTCAGAACACCGGGGAGCTGTTTTTT
TRBV29-1	many	TRBD2	TRBJ2-7	CSAASGRNEQYF	TGCAGCGCCGCGAGCGGGAGAAACGAGCAGTACTTC
TRBV9	few	NA	TRBJ1-3	CASSLTFAGNTIYF	TGTGCCAGCAGCCTCACTTTTGCTGGAAACACCATATATTTT
TRBV28	few	NA	TRBJ2-1	CASSRGYNEQFF	TGTGCCAGCAGCCGCGGCTACAATGAGCAGTTCTTC
TRBV7-2	NA	NA	TRBJ2-1	CASSLGYNEQFF	TGTGCCAGCAGCTTAGGATACAATGAGCAGTTCTTC
TRBV9	NA	NA	TRBJ2-6	CASSVAGARGANVLTF	TGTGCCAGCAGCGTAGCAGGGGCGCGTGGGGCCAACGTCCTGACTTTC
TRBV9	NA	NA	TRBJ1-4	CASSVTGEEKLFF	TGTGCCAGCAGCGTAACGGGGGAGGAAAAACTGTTTTTT
TRBV28	NA	TRBD1	TRBJ2-5	CASSFLGTGEAETQYF	TGTGCCAGCAGTTTTCTGGGGACAGGGGAGGCAGAGACCCAGTACTTC
TRBV5-1	NA	TRBD2	TRBJ2-7	CASRSSGRVYEQYF	TGCGCCAGCAGGTCTAGCGGTCGTGTCTACGAGCAGTACTTC
TRBV6-6	NA	NA	TRBJ1-2	CASILGRGRGHYGYTF	TGTGCCAGCATACTTGGGCGTGGCAGGGGACACTATGGCTACACCTTC
TRBV7-2	NA	NA	TRBJ1-1	CASSLIGGSTEAFF	TGTGCCAGCAGCTTAATTGGGGGGAGCACTGAAGCTTTCTTT
TRBV7-9	NA	NA	TRBJ2-7	CASSLAGSPEQYF	TGTGCCAGCAGCTTAGCGGGAAGTCCCGAGCAGTACTTC
TRBV11-3	NA	NA	TRBJ2-1	CASSQSRDGERSEQFF	TGTGCCAGCAGTCAGTCCCGGGACGGAGAACGGAGTGAGCAGTTCTTC
TRBV7-2	once	TRBD1	TRBJ2-1	CASSFTGAGKYNEQFF	TGTGCCAGCAGCTTCACAGGGGCAGGAAAGTACAATGAGCAGTTCTTC
TRBV4-3	NA	NA	TRBJ2-4	CASSPSVSSVTVAKNIQYF	TGCGCCAGCAGCCCTTCCGTTTCTAGCGTGACCGTAGCCAAAAACATTCAGTACTTC
TRBV18	NA	TRBD1	TRBJ1-1	CASSPTGGSSEAFF	TGTGCCAGCTCGCCGACAGGGGGCTCGTCTGAAGCTTTCTTT
TRBV5-6	NA	NA	TRBJ2-2	CASSFSETNTGELFF	TGTGCCAGCAGCTTTAGTGAGACGAACACCGGGGAGCTGTTTTTT
TRBV10-3	NA	NA	TRBJ2-7	CAARPPVSYEQYF	TGTGCCGCAAGGCCGCCGGTCTCCTACGAGCAGTACTTC
TRBV2	NA	NA	TRBJ2-7	CASGGPNEQYF	TGTGCCAGCGGAGGTCCTAACGAGCAGTACTTC
TRBV30	NA	NA	TRBJ1-2	CAWPVASGYTF	TGTGCCTGGCCAGTGGCTAGCGGCTACACCTTC
TRBV5-1	NA	TRBD2	TRBJ2-5	CASSLLGLAGGPYQETQYF	TGCGCCAGCAGCTTGCTCGGACTAGCGGGAGGGCCTTACCAAGAGACCCAGTACTTC
TRBV9	few	TRBD1	TRBJ2-3	CASSEGQLTDTQYF	TGTGCCAGCAGCGAGGGACAGCTCACAGATACGCAGTATTTT
TRBV2	few	TRBD1	TRBJ2-3	CASTQEGGADTQYF	TGTGCCAGCACCCAAGAAGGGGGCGCAGATACGCAGTATTTT
TRBV7-7	NA	TRBD1	TRBJ1-3	CASSPGTVSGNTIYF	TGTGCCAGCAGCCCAGGGACAGTCTCAGGAAACACCATATATTTT
TRBV5-4	NA	TRBD1	TRBJ2-2	CASRGSKQGADTGELFF	TGTGCCAGCCGAGGATCTAAACAGGGGGCGGACACCGGGGAGCTGTTTTTT
TRBV14	NA	TRBD2	TRBJ2-7	CASSPPERDPYEQYF	TGTGCCAGCAGCCCCCCGGAGCGGGACCCCTACGAGCAGTACTTC
TRBV27	NA	TRBD1	TRBJ1-2	CASSRIEGAGGYTF	TGTGCCAGCAGTCGCATTGAGGGGGCTGGTGGCTACACCTTC